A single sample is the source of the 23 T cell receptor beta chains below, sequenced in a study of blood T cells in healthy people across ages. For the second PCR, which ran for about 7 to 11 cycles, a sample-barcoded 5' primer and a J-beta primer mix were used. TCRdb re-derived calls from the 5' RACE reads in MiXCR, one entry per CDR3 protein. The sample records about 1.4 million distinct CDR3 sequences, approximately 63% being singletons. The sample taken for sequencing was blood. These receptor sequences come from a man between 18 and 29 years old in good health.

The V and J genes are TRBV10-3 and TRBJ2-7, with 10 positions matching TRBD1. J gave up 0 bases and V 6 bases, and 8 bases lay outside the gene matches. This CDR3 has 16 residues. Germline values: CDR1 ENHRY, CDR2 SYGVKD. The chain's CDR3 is CAISLTGTGDSYEQYF. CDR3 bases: TGTGCCATCAGCTTGACCGGGACAGGGGACTCCTACGAGCAGTACTTC.

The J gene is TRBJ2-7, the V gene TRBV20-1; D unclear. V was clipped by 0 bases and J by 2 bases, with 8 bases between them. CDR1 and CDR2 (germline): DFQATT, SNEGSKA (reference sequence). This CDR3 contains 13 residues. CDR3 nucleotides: TGCAGTGCTAGAGATGTGACCACCTACGAGCAGTACTTC. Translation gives CSARDVTTYEQYF.

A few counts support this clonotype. As DNA, the CDR3 is TGCGCCAGCAGCACGGGGACATCCTATAATTCACCCCTCCACTTT. Translation gives CASSTGTSYNSPLHF. The chain couples TRBV5-1 to TRBJ1-6; possibly TRBD1 for D (6 bases). The CDR3 length is 15 residues. Trimming removed 4 bases at V and 1 base at J, with 9 bases between. Looked up from germline, CDR1 is SGHRS and CDR2 is YFSETQ.

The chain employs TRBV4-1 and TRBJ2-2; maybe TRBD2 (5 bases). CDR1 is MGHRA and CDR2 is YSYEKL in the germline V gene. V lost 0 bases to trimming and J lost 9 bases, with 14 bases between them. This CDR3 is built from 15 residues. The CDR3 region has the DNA TGCGCCAGCAGCCAAGATACGCTAGCAGCCCGGGAGCTGTTTTTT. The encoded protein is CASSQDTLAARELFF.

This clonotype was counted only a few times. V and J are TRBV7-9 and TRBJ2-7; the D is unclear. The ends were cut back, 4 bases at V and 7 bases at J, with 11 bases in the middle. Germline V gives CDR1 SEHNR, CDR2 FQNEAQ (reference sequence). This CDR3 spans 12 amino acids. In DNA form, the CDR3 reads TGTGCCAGCAGCTACCCATCGGCGGAGCAGTACTTC. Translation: CASSYPSAEQYF. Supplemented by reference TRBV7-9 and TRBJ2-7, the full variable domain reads DTGVSQNPRHKITKRGQNVTFRCDPISEHNRLYWYRQTLGQGPEFLTYFQNEAQLEKSRLLSDRFSAERPKGSFSTLEIQRTEQGDSAMYLCASSYPSAEQYFGPGTRLTVT.

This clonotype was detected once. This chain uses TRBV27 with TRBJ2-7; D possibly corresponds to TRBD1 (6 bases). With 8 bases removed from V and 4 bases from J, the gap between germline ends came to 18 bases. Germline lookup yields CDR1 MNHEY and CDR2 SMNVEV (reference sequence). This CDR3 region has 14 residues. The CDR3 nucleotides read TGTGCCAGCCGTCCCGGGACACTACCGTACGAGCAGTACTTC. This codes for CASRPGTLPYEQYF.

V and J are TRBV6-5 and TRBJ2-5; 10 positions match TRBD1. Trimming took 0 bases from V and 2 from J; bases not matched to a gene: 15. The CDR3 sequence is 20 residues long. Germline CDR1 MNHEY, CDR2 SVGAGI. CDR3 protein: CASSYSPGQGRGRYQETQYF. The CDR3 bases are TGTGCCAGCAGTTACTCGCCGGGACAGGGGCGAGGGAGATATCAAGAGACCCAGTACTTC.

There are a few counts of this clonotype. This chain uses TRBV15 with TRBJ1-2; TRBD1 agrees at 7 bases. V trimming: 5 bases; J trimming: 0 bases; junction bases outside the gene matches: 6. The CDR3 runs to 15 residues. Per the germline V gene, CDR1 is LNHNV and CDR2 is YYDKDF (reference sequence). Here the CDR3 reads CATSREDRANYGYTF. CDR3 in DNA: TGTGCCACCAGCCGCGAAGACAGGGCTAACTATGGCTACACCTTC.

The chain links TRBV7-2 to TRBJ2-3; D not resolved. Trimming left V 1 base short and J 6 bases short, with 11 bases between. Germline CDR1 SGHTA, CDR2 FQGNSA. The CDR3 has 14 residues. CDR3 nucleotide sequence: TGTGCCAGCAGCTTAGTTGGACGACACGATACGCAGTATTTT. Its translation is CASSLVGRHDTQYF.

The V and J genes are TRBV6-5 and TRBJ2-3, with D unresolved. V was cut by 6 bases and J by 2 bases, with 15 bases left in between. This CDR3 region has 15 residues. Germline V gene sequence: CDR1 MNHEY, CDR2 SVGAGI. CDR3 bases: TGTGCCAGCAGCCTCATTGCACTGAACACAGATACGCAGTATTTT. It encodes CASSLIALNTDTQYF.

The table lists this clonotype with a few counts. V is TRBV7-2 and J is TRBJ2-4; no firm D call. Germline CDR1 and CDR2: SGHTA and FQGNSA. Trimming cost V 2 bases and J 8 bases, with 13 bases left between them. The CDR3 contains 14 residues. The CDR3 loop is CASSLRSRADIQYF. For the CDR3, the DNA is TGTGCCAGCAGCTTACGCTCTCGGGCGGACATTCAGTACTTC.

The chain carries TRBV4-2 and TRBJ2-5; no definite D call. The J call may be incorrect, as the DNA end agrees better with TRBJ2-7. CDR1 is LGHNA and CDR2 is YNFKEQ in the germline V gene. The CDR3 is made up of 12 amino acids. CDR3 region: CASSQVQHEQYF. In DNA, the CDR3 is TGTGCCAGCAGCCAAGTACAGCACGAGCAGTACTTC.

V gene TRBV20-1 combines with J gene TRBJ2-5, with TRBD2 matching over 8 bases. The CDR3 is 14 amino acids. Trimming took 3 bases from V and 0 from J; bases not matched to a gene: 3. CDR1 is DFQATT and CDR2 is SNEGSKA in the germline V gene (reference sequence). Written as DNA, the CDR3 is TGCAGTGCTAGCGGGGGGGCTAACCAAGAGACCCAGTACTTC. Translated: CSASGGANQETQYF.

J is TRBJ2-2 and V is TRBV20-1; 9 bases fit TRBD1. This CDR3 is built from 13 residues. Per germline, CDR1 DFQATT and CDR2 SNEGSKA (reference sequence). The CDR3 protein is CRARTGATGELFF. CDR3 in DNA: TGCAGGGCAAGGACAGGGGCCACCGGGGAGCTGTTTTTT.

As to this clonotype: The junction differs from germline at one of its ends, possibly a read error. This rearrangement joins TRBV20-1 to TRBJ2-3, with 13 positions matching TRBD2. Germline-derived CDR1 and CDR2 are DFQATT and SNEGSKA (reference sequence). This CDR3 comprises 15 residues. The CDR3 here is CSARGLAGRTDTQYF. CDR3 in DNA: TGCAGTGCTAGGGGACTAGCGGGACGCACAGATACGCAATATTTT.

The CDR3 sequence: CASSEMPSSDTQYF. CDR3 DNA: TGTGCCAGCAGTGAAATGCCTTCCTCGGATACGCAGTATTTT. The chain has TRBV6-1 and TRBJ2-3; D remains unclear. CDR3 size: 14 residues. Germline lookup yields CDR1 MNHNS and CDR2 SASEGT. V was trimmed by 2 bases and J by 6 bases, leaving 12 bases between them.

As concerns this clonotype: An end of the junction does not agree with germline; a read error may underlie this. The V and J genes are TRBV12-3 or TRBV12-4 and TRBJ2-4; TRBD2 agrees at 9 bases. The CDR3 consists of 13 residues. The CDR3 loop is CATKAGGKTIQYF. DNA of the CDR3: TGTGCAACCAAGGCGGGGGGGAAAACCATTCAGTACTTC.

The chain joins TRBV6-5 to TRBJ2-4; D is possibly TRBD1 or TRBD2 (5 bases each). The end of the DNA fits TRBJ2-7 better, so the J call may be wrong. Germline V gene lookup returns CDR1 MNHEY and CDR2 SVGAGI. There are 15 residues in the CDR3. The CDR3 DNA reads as TGTGCCAGCAGACTTTGGGCCTCGGGGCCCTACGAGCAGTACTTC. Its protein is CASRLWASGPYEQYF.

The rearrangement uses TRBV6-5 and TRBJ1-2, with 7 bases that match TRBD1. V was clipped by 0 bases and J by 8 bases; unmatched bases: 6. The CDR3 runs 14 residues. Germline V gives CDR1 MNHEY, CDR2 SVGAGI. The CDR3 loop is CASSYSPRGDGYTF. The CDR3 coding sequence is TGTGCCAGCAGTTACTCACCCAGGGGGGACGGCTACACCTTC.

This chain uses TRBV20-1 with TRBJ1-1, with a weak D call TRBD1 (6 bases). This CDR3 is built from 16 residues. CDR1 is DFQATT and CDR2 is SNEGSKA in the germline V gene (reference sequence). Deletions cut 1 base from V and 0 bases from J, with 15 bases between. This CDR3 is CSARAREGVMNTEAFF. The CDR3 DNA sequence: TGCAGTGCTAGAGCCAGGGAGGGGGTTATGAACACTGAAGCTTTCTTT.

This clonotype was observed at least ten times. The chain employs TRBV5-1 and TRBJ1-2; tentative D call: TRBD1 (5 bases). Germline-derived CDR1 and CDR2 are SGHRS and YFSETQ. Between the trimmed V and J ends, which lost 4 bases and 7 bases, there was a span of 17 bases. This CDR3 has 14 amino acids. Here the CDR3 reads CASSPEGGAGGYTF. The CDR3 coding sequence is TGCGCCAGCAGCCCAGAAGGCGGGGCTGGTGGCTACACCTTC. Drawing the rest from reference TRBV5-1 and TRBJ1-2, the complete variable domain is KAGVTQTPRYLIKTRGQQVTLSCSPISGHRSVSWYQQTPGQGLQFLFEYFSETQRNKGNFPGRFSGRQFSNSRSEMNVSTLELGDSALYLCASSPEGGAGGYTFGSGTRLTVV.

CDR3 in amino acids: CASSQGGDRAYPNYGYTF. In DNA form, the CDR3 reads TGTGCCAGCAGCCAAGGGGGGGACAGGGCTTATCCTAACTATGGCTACACCTTC. The chain employs TRBV3-1 and TRBJ1-2; 9 positions agree with TRBD1. Germline V gives CDR1 LGHDT, CDR2 YNNKEL (reference sequence). The length of the CDR3 is 18 residues. J was trimmed by 0 bases and V by 1 base; bases with no gene match: 9.

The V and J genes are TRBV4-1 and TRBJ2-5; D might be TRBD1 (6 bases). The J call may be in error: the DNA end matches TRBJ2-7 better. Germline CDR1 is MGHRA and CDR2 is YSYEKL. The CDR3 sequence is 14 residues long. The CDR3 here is CASSSSLGAYEQYF. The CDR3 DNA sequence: TGCGCCAGCAGCTCGAGTCTGGGGGCTTACGAGCAGTACTTC.